This TCR beta chain emerged from a study of T-cell reconstitution after alpha-beta-depleted transplantation in children. Overall study results and limits: Surviving thymic progenitors and recipient T cells were the source of high TCRbeta diversity at day 60 in some patients. Where alpha-beta T cells came from about two months after transplant was reportedly several hundred expanded graft clones.

This clonotype was detected many times. The antigen is undetermined. The CDR3 runs to 13 residues. The germline V gene encodes CDR1 MNHNS and CDR2 SASEGT. V lost 0 bases and J lost 10, with 10 bases in between. As it was prepared, the TCRbeta library received unique molecular identifiers. TCRdb itself ran the PCR reads through MiXCR, one entry per CDR3 protein. This repertoire shows around 94,000 distinct CDR3 sequences, around 7.8% found once; its top ten account for approximately 16%. The source of this sequence is a boy aged 2 to 10 with acute lymphoblastic leukemia, due to receive a stem cell transplant. This sequence joins TRBV6-1 and TRBJ2-1; D gene uncertain. The specimen was PBMCs, collected before TCRalphabeta/CD19-depleted stem cell transplant. The DNA of the CDR3 is TGTGCCAGCAGTGAAGCTTACGGGTTCGAGCAGTTCTTC. Its protein is CASSEAYGFEQFF.